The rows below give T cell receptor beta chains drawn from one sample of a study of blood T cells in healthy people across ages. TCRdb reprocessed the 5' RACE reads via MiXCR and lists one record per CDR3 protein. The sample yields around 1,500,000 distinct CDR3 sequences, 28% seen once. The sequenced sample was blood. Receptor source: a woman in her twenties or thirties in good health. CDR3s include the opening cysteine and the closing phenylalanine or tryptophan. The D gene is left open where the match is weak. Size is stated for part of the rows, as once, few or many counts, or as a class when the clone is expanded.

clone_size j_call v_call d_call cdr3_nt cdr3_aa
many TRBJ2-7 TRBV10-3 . TGTGCCATCAGTGGGATACAGGGAACCTACGAGCAGTACTTC CAISGIQGTYEQYF
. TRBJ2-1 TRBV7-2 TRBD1 TGTGCCAGCAGCTCACAGGGGTCTTACGGCAATGAGCAGTTCTTC CASSSQGSYGNEQFF
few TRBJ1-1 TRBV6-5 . TGTGCCAGCACCCCCGGGAAGAACACTGAAGCTTTCTTT CASTPGKNTEAFF
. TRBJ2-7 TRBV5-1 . TGCGTCAGCAGCTTGGGGCAGGGATCGGACGAGCAGTACTTC CVSSLGQGSDEQYF
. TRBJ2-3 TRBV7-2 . TGTGCCAGCAGCTTAACCCAAAAAACAGATACGCAGTATTTT CASSLTQKTDTQYF
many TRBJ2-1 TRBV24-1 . TGTGCCACCAGCGAGACCGGGACCAGCTACAATGAGCAGTTCTTC CATSETGTSYNEQFF
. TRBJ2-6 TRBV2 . TGTGCCAGCAGTTCCGGGTCACACCCTGGGGCCAACGTCCTGACTTTC CASSSGSHPGANVLTF
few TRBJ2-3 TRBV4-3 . TGCGCCAGCAGCCAAGATTGGGGAGCCTCTAGCACAGATACGCAGTATTTT CASSQDWGASSTDTQYF
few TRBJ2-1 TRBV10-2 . TGCGCCAGCAGTGAGCAGACAGCGGACACCCTCTGGGAGCAGTTCTTC CASSEQTADTLWEQFF
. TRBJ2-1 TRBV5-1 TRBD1 TGCGCCAGCAGCTTGACAGGGGAATTCGATGAGCAGTTCTTC CASSLTGEFDEQFF
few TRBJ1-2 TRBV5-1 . TGCGCCAGCAGCTTAGGACAGAGTACTAACTATGGCTACACCTTC CASSLGQSTNYGYTF
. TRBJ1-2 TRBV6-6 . TGTGCCAGCAGTTACTTAGTGGCAGAAGGCTATGGCTACACCTTC CASSYLVAEGYGYTF
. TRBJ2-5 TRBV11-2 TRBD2 TGTGCCAGCAGCCAAGGATGGATGACCGGGACTAGTGGGAGGAAGGAGACCCAGTACTTC CASSQGWMTGTSGRKETQYF
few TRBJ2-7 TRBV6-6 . TGTGCCAGCAGCCCCCCCGGGGGTGGAGCGTACGAGCAGTACTTC CASSPPGGGAYEQYF
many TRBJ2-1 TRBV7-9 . TGTGCCAGCAGCACGTGGAGGGGGAATACCTACAATGAGCAGTTCTTC CASSTWRGNTYNEQFF
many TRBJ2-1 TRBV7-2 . TGTGCCAGCAGCTTGGCGTCTAGCTCCTACAATGAGCAGTTCTTC CASSLASSSYNEQFF
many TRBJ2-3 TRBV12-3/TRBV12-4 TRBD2 TGTGCCAGCAGTTTACTAGCGGGGAACACAGATACGCAGTATTTT CASSLLAGNTDTQYF
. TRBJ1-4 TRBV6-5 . TGTGCCAGCAGTTCCGACAGTGCTATACTGTTTTTT CASSSDSAILFF
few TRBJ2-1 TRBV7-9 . TGTGCCAGCAGCTGGCTAGGCGGATCGAATGAGCAGTTCTTC CASSWLGGSNEQFF
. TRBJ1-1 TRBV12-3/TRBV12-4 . TGTGCCAGCAGTTTAGATCAGGGGCGGGACACTGAAGCTTTCTTT CASSLDQGRDTEAFF
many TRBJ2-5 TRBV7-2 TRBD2 TGTGCCAGCAGCCTCCAGCCCCGGCGACTAGCGGGGCAAAAAGAGACCCAGTACTTC CASSLQPRRLAGQKETQYF
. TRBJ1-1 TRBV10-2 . TGCGCCAGCAGCCTCGACCCACAGGTCTCGGCTGAAGCTTTCTTT CASSLDPQVSAEAFF
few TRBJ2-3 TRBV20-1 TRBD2 TGCAGTGCTAGGGGGACTAGAGTGGATGATACGCAGTATTTT CSARGTRVDDTQYF
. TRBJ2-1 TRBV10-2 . TGCGCCAGCAGTGGAGGGTGGGCCACTACCTACAATGAGCAGTTCTTC CASSGGWATTYNEQFF
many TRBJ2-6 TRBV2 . TGTGCCAGCAGATCCCCGAAGGGGGCCAACGTCCTGACTTTC CASRSPKGANVLTF
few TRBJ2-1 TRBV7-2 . TGTGCCAGCAGCTTAGTAGAGGATGGGACTTTCCACAATGAGCAGTTCTTC CASSLVEDGTFHNEQFF
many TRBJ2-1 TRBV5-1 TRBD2 TGCGCCAGCAGCTTAGCCTCGGGAGGGCCGAGTGAGCAGTTCTTC CASSLASGGPSEQFF
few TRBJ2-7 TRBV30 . TGTGCCTGGGGGCGACAGGGAGGGTCCTACGAGCAGTACTTC CAWGRQGGSYEQYF
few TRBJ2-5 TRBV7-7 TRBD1 TGTGCCGGCAGCCCGGACAGGGAGGAGACCCAGTACTTC CAGSPDREETQYF
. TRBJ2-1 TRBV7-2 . TGTGCCAGCAGCTTAGCATCGGACCTCTACAATGAGCAGTTCTTC CASSLASDLYNEQFF
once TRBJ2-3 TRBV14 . TGTGCCAGCAGCCCCGTGCAGTTGGGCTCTCATACGCAGTATTTT CASSPVQLGSHTQYF
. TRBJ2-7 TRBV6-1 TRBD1 TGTGCCAGCCGCGCGTTAGCCGGGACAGGGACCGAGCAGTACTTC CASRALAGTGTEQYF
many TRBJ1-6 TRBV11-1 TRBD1 TGTGCCAGCAGCCTCTCACCTGCGGGACAGGGGGCTTATAATTCACCCCTCCACTTT CASSLSPAGQGAYNSPLHF
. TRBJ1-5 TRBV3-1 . TGTGCCAGCAGCCAAGATTTGGGCCTCAATCAGCCCCAGCATTTT CASSQDLGLNQPQHF
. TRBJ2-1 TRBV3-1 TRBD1 TGTGCCAGCAGCCACACCGTGACAGGGGTGGGCAATGAGCAGTTCTTC CASSHTVTGVGNEQFF
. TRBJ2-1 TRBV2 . TGTGCCAGCAGTTCCCCCCAATTGGAGCAGTTCTTC CASSSPQLEQFF
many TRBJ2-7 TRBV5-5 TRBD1 TGTGCCAGCAGCTTGCCTTCTGGGACAGTCTACGAGCAGTACTTC CASSLPSGTVYEQYF
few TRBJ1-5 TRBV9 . TGTGCCAGCAGCGTAAGTGGGAGACAGCCCCAGCATTTT CASSVSGRQPQHF
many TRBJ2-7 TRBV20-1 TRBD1 TGCAGTGCTAGAGAAAGGACAGGGGTTTCCTACGAGCAGTACTTC CSARERTGVSYEQYF
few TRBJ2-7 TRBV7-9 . TGTGCCAGCAGCTCCACCACCCAGGTGTACTACGAGCAGTACTTC CASSSTTQVYYEQYF
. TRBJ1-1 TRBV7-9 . TGTGCCAGCAGCTTACTGGGTAACTTAGAAGCTTTCTTT CASSLLGNLEAFF
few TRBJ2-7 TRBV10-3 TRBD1 TGTGCCATCAGCAAATCGGGACAGAACTACGAGCAGTACTTC CAISKSGQNYEQYF
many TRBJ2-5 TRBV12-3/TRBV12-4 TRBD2 TGTGCCAGCAGTTCTAGGACTAGCGGGGTGGAGACCCAGTACTTC CASSSRTSGVETQYF
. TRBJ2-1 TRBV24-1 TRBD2 TGTGCCACCACCCCGGGTGGGAGGTTGGGATACGGGAGGGCCAATGAGCAGTTCTTC CATTPGGRLGYGRANEQFF
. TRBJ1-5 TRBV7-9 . TGTGCCAGCAGCTGGGCCCACGGTAATCAGCCCCAGCATTTT CASSWAHGNQPQHF
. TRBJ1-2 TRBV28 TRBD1 TGTGCCAGCAGCGGGACAGGGGGCGCATCTGCCGACTATGGCTACACCTTC CASSGTGGASADYGYTF
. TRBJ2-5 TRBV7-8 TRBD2 TGTGCCGGCAGCTTAGGGACTAGCGGGAGTGAGACCCAGTACTTC CAGSLGTSGSETQYF
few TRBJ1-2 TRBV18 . TGTGCCAGCCTATACGAGGGCTATGGCTACACCTTC CASLYEGYGYTF
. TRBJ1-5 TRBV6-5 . TGTGCCTGCGGGCAGGGGACGGATCAGCCCCAGCATTTT CACGQGTDQPQHF
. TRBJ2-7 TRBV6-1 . TGTGCCAGCAGTAAACCGGTCTACGAGCAGTACTTC CASSKPVYEQYF
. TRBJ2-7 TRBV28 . TGTGCCAGCAGTCCTTTTGACGGCCCCTACGAGCAGTACTTC CASSPFDGPYEQYF
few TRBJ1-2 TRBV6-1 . TGTGCCAGCCGCCCGTCGGGGCCCAGAATCTATGGCTACACCTTC CASRPSGPRIYGYTF
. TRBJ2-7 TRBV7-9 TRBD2 TGTGCCAGCAGCTTAGGGACTAGCACCCCCAAGTACTTC CASSLGTSTPKYF
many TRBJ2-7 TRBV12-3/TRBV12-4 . TGTGTCAGCAGTGGGGGTATCTCGTACGAGCAGTACTTC CVSSGGISYEQYF
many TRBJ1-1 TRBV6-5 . TGTGCCAGCAACAGACGGAGTGGGACTGAAGCTTTCTTT CASNRRSGTEAFF
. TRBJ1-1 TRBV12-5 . TGTGCTAGTGGTTTTGTAGGGGGGCTTAACACTGAAGCTTTCTTT CASGFVGGLNTEAFF
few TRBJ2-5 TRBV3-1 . TGTGCCAGCAGCCAAGAACGTGGCGTTGATGGAGAGACCCAGTACTTC CASSQERGVDGETQYF
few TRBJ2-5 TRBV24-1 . TGTGCCACCAGTGATTTGCGTGGCGTACAAGAGACCCAGTACTTC CATSDLRGVQETQYF